A single sample is the source of the 13 T cell receptor beta chains below, sequenced in a study of blood T cell repertoires in COVID-19. Data came from immunoSEQ multiplex PCR; TCRdb stores just in-frame clones and leaves some out. The sample has 250,000 to 300,000 clones; 70% to 90% are singletons. The sequencing input was peripheral blood. The source is a woman aged 60-75 years with acute or convalescent COVID-19.

This clone was picked up one time. The chain couples TRBV12-3 or TRBV12-4 to TRBJ1-4; 7 positions agree with TRBD1. The CDR3 extends over 13 amino acids. V trimming: 6 bases; J trimming: 10 bases; junction bases outside the gene matches: 8. The CDR3 protein is CASRQGTEGKLFF. The CDR3 DNA follows: TGTGCCAGCAGACAGGGGACCGAGGGAAAACTGTTTTTT.

The chain has TRBV9 and TRBJ1-1, with a tentative D call TRBD1 (5 bases). Per the germline V gene, CDR1 is SGDLS and CDR2 is YYNGEE. Trimming stripped 0 bases from V and 6 bases from J, with 15 bases between. This CDR3 region has 15 residues. The CDR3 DNA reads TGTGCCAGCAGCGTAGATGCCAGGGTTGGAGCTGAAGCTTTCTTT. Amino acid sequence: CASSVDARVGAEAFF.

This clone appeared a single time. V is TRBV4-2 and J is TRBJ2-1, with 11 nucleotides matching TRBD2. Germline loops: CDR1 LGHNA, CDR2 YNFKEQ. The trim removed 1 base at V and 3 bases at J, leaving 8 bases unmatched. The CDR3 contains 18 residues. Here the CDR3 DNA reads TGTGCCAGCAGCCAAGTCCTAGCGGGGGGCCTTAACTACAATGAGCAGTTCTTC. Its protein product is CASSQVLAGGLNYNEQFF.

The rearrangement uses TRBV5-1 and TRBJ2-2; 8 positions match TRBD1. Unmatched junction bases numbered 10, after V lost 3 bases and J lost 6 bases. This CDR3 spans 16 amino acids. In germline, CDR1 is SGHRS, CDR2 YFSETQ. CDR3 DNA: TGCGCCAGCAGCTCCCATGGACAGGGAGTCGCCGGGGAGCTGTTTTTT. This translates into CASSSHGQGVAGELFF. The complete variable domain, with remaining parts taken from reference TRBV5-1 and TRBJ2-2, reads KAGVTQTPRYLIKTRGQQVTLSCSPISGHRSVSWYQQTPGQGLQFLFEYFSETQRNKGNFPGRFSGRQFSNSRSEMNVSTLELGDSALYLCASSSHGQGVAGELFFGEGSRLTVL.

The chain recombines TRBV5-1 with TRBJ2-2; 7 bases are a match to TRBD2. The CDR3 loop spans 15 amino acids. Looked up from germline, CDR1 is SGHRS and CDR2 is YFSETQ. V lost 2 bases and J lost 3; bases outside the gene matches: 4. CDR3 loop: CASSFTSVDTGELFF. DNA for the CDR3: TGCGCCAGCAGCTTCACTAGCGTTGACACCGGGGAGCTGTTTTTT.

The J gene is TRBJ2-1, the V gene TRBV4-1; TRBD2 matches 10 bases. The CDR3 consists of 18 residues. Per the germline V gene, CDR1 is MGHRA and CDR2 is YSYEKL. Germline trimming cut 4 bases from V and 6 bases from J; bases unmatched to any gene: 15. The chain's CDR3 is CASSRLMEREGQGNEQFF. CDR3 in DNA: TGCGCCAGCAGCCGCCTCATGGAGCGGGAGGGCCAGGGCAATGAGCAGTTCTTC.

The chain joins TRBV4-2 to TRBJ1-2; 9 bases agree with TRBD1. J gave up 8 bases and V 3 bases, and 13 bases lay outside the gene matches. The CDR3 has 16 amino acids. Looked up from germline, CDR1 is LGHNA and CDR2 is YNFKEQ. The CDR3 here is CASSQDLRDRARGYTF. The CDR3 DNA follows: TGTGCCAGCAGCCAGGACCTCCGGGACAGGGCGCGAGGCTACACCTTC.

V is TRBV4-1 and J is TRBJ2-1, with TRBD2 identical over 11 bases. Germline V gene data show CDR1 as MGHRA and CDR2 as YSYEKL. V lost 0 bases, J lost 2 bases, and 0 bases stayed unmatched. This CDR3 is 16 amino acids long. This chain's CDR3 is CASSQETSGAYNEQFF. CDR3 bases: TGCGCCAGCAGCCAAGAGACTAGCGGGGCCTACAATGAGCAGTTCTTC.

The genes are TRBV7-8 and TRBJ1-2; perhaps TRBD1 as D (6 bases). There are 14 residues in the CDR3. Germline CDR1 is SGHVS and CDR2 is FQNEAQ. V was pared by 2 bases and J by 6 bases, with 13 bases between. CDR3 region: CASSLSAGVHGYTF. The CDR3 DNA sequence: TGTGCCAGCAGCTTATCGGCAGGGGTCCATGGCTACACCTTC.

CDR3 sequence (DNA): TGTGCCAGTAGTATAGGGTGGGGGGGAGTCTACAATGAGCAGTTCTTC. Translation gives CASSIGWGGVYNEQFF. The V gene is TRBV19, the J gene TRBJ2-1; the match to TRBD2 covers 7 bases. The CDR3 runs 16 residues. V was clipped by 1 base and J by 3 bases; unmatched bases: 6. From germline, CDR1 is LNHDA and CDR2 SQIVND (reference sequence).

The rearrangement links TRBV4-1 to TRBJ2-7, with 10 bases aligning to TRBD1. The CDR3 consists of 17 residues. J lost 3 bases, V lost 1 base, and 9 bases had no gene match. Looked up from germline, CDR1 is MGHRA and CDR2 is YSYEKL. The CDR3 sequence is CASSQVFNRDRGYEQYF. CDR3 nucleotide sequence: TGCGCCAGCAGCCAAGTATTTAACCGGGACAGGGGCTACGAGCAGTACTTC.

The chain is built from TRBV2 and TRBJ2-1; 8 positions match TRBD2. The germline V gene encodes CDR1 SNHLY and CDR2 FYNNEI. The V and J ends lost 5 bases and 12 bases, in that order; junction bases with no gene match: 12. The CDR3 runs 14 residues. The CDR3 spells CASSLAGSGSGQFF. The CDR3 DNA reads TGTGCCAGCAGTCTAGCGGGTTCTGGTAGTGGGCAGTTCTTC.

The chain couples TRBV4-3 to TRBJ2-5, with 7 bases identical to TRBD2. Germline V lookup: CDR1 LGHNA, CDR2 YSLEER. The CDR3 covers 16 residues. V dropped 3 bases and J dropped 5; count of bases not matched to a gene: 12. As DNA, the CDR3 is TGCGCCAGCAGCCACGAACACTCCGGGAGGATTGAGACCCAGTACTTC. Protein sequence: CASSHEHSGRIETQYF.